This entry is about one T cell receptor (beta chain). There is no known antigen for this receptor. Base qualities are not recorded, but no much larger clone differs from it by a single base. Whole blood was collected in K2EDTA tubes by collaborating institutions according to the institutions' own protocols. Collaborator samples were shipped for TCRbeta analysis as frozen whole blood, isolated PBMCs, or DNA extracted from either sample type. These data come from a study of blood T cell repertoires in COVID-19 (TCRdb year 2020). Study-level background: Samples from collaborators originated in the United States, Italy and Spain and spanned both the acute and convalescent phases of COVID-19. The prospective study material was composed of cDNA or gDNA derived from T cells, B-cell-depleted T cells, or PBMCs. Deeply sampled blood TCRbeta repertoires from subjects exposed to, actively infected with, or recovered from COVID-19 were included in the dataset. The repertoires were made available in a free public database intended to serve as a resource for research on the immune response to SARS-CoV-2. Samples were obtained from the ongoing ImmuneRACE study (first 160 participants) and from over 1,000 subjects provided by 6 global collaborators. Sample metadata almost always included a de-identified subject ID, COVID-19 status, age in years and sex. Where HLA class I and class II types were available, the types were taken from metadata supplied by the sample provider, not from assay-based typing.

The immunoSEQ Assay, a bias-controlled multiplex PCR, was used to amplify TCRbeta CDR3 regions from genomic DNA. Turning to the authors' computational methods: The number of nucleated cells in each sample was estimated by amplification of reference gene primers within the assay. To quantify the absolute abundance of each unique TCRbeta CDR3 rearrangement, sequence reads were collapsed and filtered. For each sample, productive Simpson clonality was calculated as the square root of Simpson's diversity index across productive rearrangements. TCRdb provides this immuneACCESS table in a form limited to in-frame rearrangements. Some clones are lacking; in checked studies, under half of them reflect an unresolved V gene, and why the rest are absent is not known. Clone size and V and J calls were adopted from that table, with D and trimming inferred from the DNA. Here the sample has approximately 210,000 clones; roughly 85% occur a single time. 3% to 4.5% of the sample is in the top ten clones.

Trimming takes 6 bases from V and 0 bases from J, and the germline ends sit 12 bases apart. Reading from cysteine to phenylalanine, the CDR3 counts 16 amino acids. The sequence is cut down to CDR3 DNA, 48 bases in frame from base 1. The germline V gene (reference sequence) specifies LNHDA as CDR1 and SQIVND as CDR2. The paper as a whole reports these results and caveats: The amount of clinical and demographic metadata varied by source and participant and was provided uncurated.

The TCR originated in a woman older than 75 with acute or convalescent COVID-19. The sequence is built from TRBV19 and TRBJ1-6; no D gene call is confident. The sequenced sample consisted of peripheral blood. The CDR3 is CASREAGASYNSPLHF. At the DNA level, the sequence is TGTGCCAGTAGAGAAGCAGGCGCCTCCTATAATTCACCCCTCCACTTT.